A single sample is the source of the 29 T cell receptor beta chains below, sequenced in a study of blood T cells in healthy people across ages. PCR was performed a second time for about 7 to 11 cycles using a sample-barcoded 5' primer and a J-beta primer mix. TCRdb reanalysed the 5' RACE reads using MiXCR and keeps one entry per CDR3 protein. This sample has about 640,000 distinct CDR3 sequences, with roughly 30% found just once. The material sequenced was blood. The source of these receptors is a woman aged 80 or over in good health.

The V call is TRBV20-1, the J call TRBJ2-5; tentative D call: TRBD2 (6 bases). CDR1 DFQATT and CDR2 SNEGSKA come from the germline V gene (reference sequence). The CDR3 is 17 amino acids. Trimming cost V 0 bases and J 2 bases, with 19 bases left between them. The CDR3 DNA follows: TGCAGTGCTAGAGATTTCGGGGCTAGCGTTTCACAAGAGACCCAGTACTTC. This encodes CSARDFGASVSQETQYF.

This sequence joins TRBV5-1 and TRBJ1-1, with D tentatively TRBD1 (6 bases). The CDR3 totals 14 residues. CDR1 and CDR2 from the germline V gene are SGHRS and YFSETQ. Trimming shortened V by 2 bases and J by 3 bases, and 11 bases separated the two germline ends. The CDR3 DNA sequence: TGCGCCAGCAGCTTAAGGGGGATGGACACTGAAGCTTTCTTT. As protein: CASSLRGMDTEAFF.

This chain uses TRBV5-5 with TRBJ2-1, with 7 bases identical to TRBD2. The junction had 12 bases not matched to a gene; V was cut back by 7 bases and J by 8 bases. The CDR3 runs 14 residues. CDR1 and CDR2 from the germline V gene are SGHKS and YYEKEE (reference sequence). CDR3 protein: CASGRGLSSDEQFF. The CDR3 DNA sequence: TGTGCCAGCGGGAGGGGACTCTCCTCCGATGAGCAGTTCTTC.

This chain connects TRBV20-1 to TRBJ2-3; 7 bases agree with TRBD1. The V and J ends lost 6 bases and 7 bases, in that order; junction bases with no gene match: 10. Germline CDR1 and CDR2: DFQATT and SNEGSKA (reference sequence). The CDR3 has 13 amino acids. This CDR3 is CSASGQERNTQYF. Written as DNA, the CDR3 is TGCAGTGCCTCAGGACAGGAGAGAAATACGCAGTATTTT.

In regard to this clonotype: A much larger clonotype is one base distant, so this may be a read error. V and J are TRBV7-2 and TRBJ2-7; possible D gene TRBD1, 5 bases. The J call may be mistaken, given a closer DNA end match to TRBJ2-5. The length of the CDR3 is 15 residues. From germline, CDR1 is SGHTA and CDR2 FQGNSA. CDR3: CASSRVPTASETQYF. The CDR3 nucleotides are TGTGCCAGCAGCCGAGTCCCGACAGCAAGTGAGACCCAGTACTTC.

At least ten counts were recorded for this clonotype. The V call is TRBV18, the J call TRBJ1-5; D remains ambiguous. The germline V gene encodes CDR1 KGHSH and CDR2 LQKENI. The CDR3 extends over 15 amino acids. V was shortened by 3 bases and J by 1 base, with 10 bases between the two germline ends. CDR3 protein: CASSPLGSSNQPQHF. Here the CDR3 DNA reads TGTGCCAGCTCACCTTTGGGCAGCAGCAATCAGCCCCAGCATTTT.

This clonotype has at least ten counts. The chain carries TRBV7-2 and TRBJ2-3, with TRBD1 matching 9 bases. The CDR3 length is 16 residues. Germline V gene data show CDR1 as SGHTA and CDR2 as FQGNSA. With 5 bases clipped from V and 6 bases from J, the junction kept 12 bases outside the gene matches. CDR3 bases: TGTGCCAGCAGCCAGCTCGGACAGGGGCGCATGGATACGCAGTATTTT. Translation: CASSQLGQGRMDTQYF. Based on the CDR3 plus reference TRBV7-2 and TRBJ2-3, the full variable domain is GAGVSQSPSNKVTEKGKDVELRCDPISGHTALYWYRQSLGQGLEFLIYFQGNSAPDKSGLPSDRFSAERTGGSVSTLTIQRTQQEDSAVYLCASSQLGQGRMDTQYFGPGTRLTVL.

In this sample, this clonotype turned up a few times. The V gene is TRBV5-5, the J gene TRBJ1-2; a possible D gene is TRBD1 (5 bases). Germline assignment: CDR1 SGHKS and CDR2 YYEKEE (reference sequence). The V gene lost 4 bases and the J gene lost 4 bases, with 14 bases spanning the gap. This CDR3 comprises 14 residues. CDR3 loop: CASSLTGTVYGYTF. CDR3 DNA sequence: TGTGCCAGCAGCCTGACCGGGACGGTCTATGGCTACACCTTC.

Comment on this clonotype: With a much larger clone just one base away, this may be a read error. The chain has TRBV5-1 and TRBJ2-1; the match to TRBD2 covers 8 bases. The CDR3 runs 14 residues. From germline, CDR1 is SGHRS and CDR2 YFSETQ. Here the CDR3 reads CTSSLPGGVNEQFF. The CDR3 nucleotides are TGCACCAGCAGCTTACCGGGGGGGGTGAATGAGCAGTTCTTC.

This clonotype was seen repeatedly, ten times or more. The V gene is TRBV5-6, the J gene TRBJ2-3, with TRBD2 as a possible D gene (5 bases). Germline loops: CDR1 SGHDT, CDR2 YYEEEE. The CDR3 is 14 residues long. V was cut by 2 bases and J by 6 bases, with 13 bases left in between. CDR3 coding DNA: TGTGCCAGCAGCTTCATCCGGGGAGACGATACGCAGTATTTT. This translates into CASSFIRGDDTQYF.

This clonotype came up a few times. This could be a read error, since a much larger clone is one nucleotide away. The J gene is TRBJ2-7, the V gene TRBV15; D ambiguous. Germline V lookup: CDR1 LNHNV, CDR2 YYDKDF (reference sequence). The CDR3 sequence is 12 residues long. The ends were cut back, 0 bases at V and 6 bases at J, with 6 bases in the middle. DNA of the CDR3: TGTGCCACCAGCAGAGATTGCGGCGAGCAGTACTTC. Its protein product is CATSRDCGEQYF.

V usage is TRBV29-1 and J usage is TRBJ2-5; D remains ambiguous. The CDR3 loop spans 15 amino acids. Trimming removed 6 bases at V and 11 bases at J, with 28 bases between. Per germline, CDR1 SQVTM and CDR2 ANQGSEA. CDR3 sequence: CSVISLAISYNEQYF. CDR3 in DNA: TGCAGCGTCATTTCTTTAGCCATCTCCTACAATGAGCAGTACTTC.

Many counts were recorded for this clonotype. The J gene is TRBJ2-5, the V gene TRBV20-1; D ambiguous. V lost 3 bases and J lost 5, with 13 bases in between. There are 13 residues in the CDR3. Germline V gene sequence: CDR1 DFQATT, CDR2 SNEGSKA (reference sequence). CDR3 amino acids: CSARAFLGETQYF. The CDR3 region has the DNA TGCAGTGCTAGGGCCTTTTTAGGGGAGACCCAGTACTTC.

Concerning this clonotype itself: A read error may explain this, as a much larger clone is one base away. The chain employs TRBV7-3 and TRBJ2-5, with TRBD1 matching over 12 bases. Judging by the DNA end, TRBJ2-1 fits better; the J call may be wrong. Germline V gene data show CDR1 as SGHTA and CDR2 as FQGTGA. The CDR3 runs 17 residues. The CDR3 here is CASSLERGQGARETQFF. Written as DNA, the CDR3 is TGTGCCAGCAGCTTAGAGAGGGGACAGGGGGCTCGGGAGACCCAGTTCTTC.

This clonotype was counted at least ten times. This sequence joins TRBV9 and TRBJ2-7, with D tentatively TRBD2 (6 bases). V was clipped by 0 bases and J by 6 bases, with 7 bases between them. CDR1 SGDLS and CDR2 YYNGEE come from the germline V gene. This CDR3 is built from 12 residues. CDR3 residues: CASSVAEGEQYF. The CDR3, as DNA: TGTGCCAGCAGCGTAGCGGAGGGCGAGCAGTACTTC.

In its sample, this clonotype was seen many times. It may be a read error: a sequence one base away is much more abundant. The V call is TRBV7-6, the J call TRBJ2-5, with 13 nucleotides matching TRBD2. The V and J ends lost 3 bases and 11 bases, in that order; junction bases with no gene match: 15. Germline CDR1 reads SGHVS; CDR2 reads FNYEAQ. This CDR3 spans 17 amino acids. This CDR3 reads CASSLETSGGNNNEQYF. The CDR3 bases are TGTGCCAGCAGCTTGGAGACTAGCGGGGGGAACAACAATGAGCAGTACTTC.

This clonotype was counted many times. This chain joins TRBV28 and TRBJ1-2, with 8 bases lining up with TRBD1. The CDR3 is 15 amino acids. Trimming removed 1 base from V and 5 bases from J; junction bases left unmatched: 6. CDR1 and CDR2 from the germline V gene are MDHEN and SYDVKM. CDR3 nucleotides: TGTGCCAGCAGTTTATCCCCAGGGGGCAGGTATGGCTACACCTTC. Translation: CASSLSPGGRYGYTF.

This clonotype came up once. It may be a read error: a sequence one base away is much more abundant. V usage is TRBV27 and J usage is TRBJ2-1; possible D gene TRBD1, 6 bases. The assigned J gene may be wrong: the sequence end matches TRBJ2-7 better. The CDR3 runs to 15 residues. From germline, CDR1 is MNHEY and CDR2 SMNVEV (reference sequence). The CDR3 spells CASSYRDNSYNEQYF. In nucleotides, the CDR3 is TGTGCCAGCAGCTACCGGGACAACTCCTACAATGAGCAGTACTTC.

This chain uses TRBV7-3 with TRBJ1-2; weak D call: TRBD1 (6 bases). CDR3 size: 13 residues. Per the germline V gene, CDR1 is SGHTA and CDR2 is FQGTGA. Trimming took off 5 bases at V and 4 bases at J, with 11 bases between the two ends. CDR3 bases: TGTGCCAGCAGCAAGGACAGCGGCTATGGCTACACCTTC. It yields the protein CASSKDSGYGYTF. Variable domain in full (rest from reference TRBV7-3 and TRBJ1-2): GAGVSQTPSNKVTEKGKYVELRCDPISGHTALYWYRQSLGQGPEFLIYFQGTGAADDSGLPNDRFFAVRPEGSVSTLKIQRTERGDSAVYLCASSKDSGYGYTFGSGTRLTVV.

This clonotype occurred a few times. The J gene is TRBJ1-5, the V gene TRBV15; 12 bases fit TRBD1. The J segment lost 3 bases and the V segment lost 5 bases, leaving 14 bases of the junction unmatched. This CDR3 has 19 amino acids. Germline CDR1 is LNHNV and CDR2 is YYDKDF (reference sequence). Here the CDR3 DNA reads TGTGCCACCAGCGGCTTACCGGGACAGGGGGCGACCCTCAATCAGCCCCAGCATTTT. This codes for CATSGLPGQGATLNQPQHF.

This clonotype was counted at least ten times. The chain joins TRBV28 to TRBJ1-4; 12 bases agree with TRBD1. Losses at the gene ends were 3 bases for V and 11 bases for J; bases not matched to a gene: 4. Germline-derived CDR1 and CDR2 are MDHEN and SYDVKM. The CDR3 sequence is 14 residues long. The CDR3 DNA sequence: TGTGCCAGCAGTTTTTGGGACAGGGGGCAGAAACTGTTTTTT. Translating it yields CASSFWDRGQKLFF.

On this clonotype: A read error may explain this, as a much larger clone is one base away. DNA for the CDR3: TGTACCAGCAGATTAACAGGCTCCTACAATGAGCAGTTCTTC. The encoded protein is CTSRLTGSYNEQFF. The rearrangement uses TRBV28 and TRBJ2-1, with D tentatively TRBD1 (5 bases). This CDR3 is 14 amino acids long. Germline CDR1 MDHEN, CDR2 SYDVKM.

This clonotype has at least ten counts. The V and J genes are TRBV7-2 and TRBJ2-7; TRBD2 matches 11 bases. Trimming removed 1 base from V and 0 bases from J; junction bases left unmatched: 5. The CDR3 contains 17 residues. Germline-derived CDR1 and CDR2 are SGHTA and FQGNSA. CDR3 in amino acids: CASSLGLAGGPSYEQYF. The CDR3 bases are TGTGCCAGCAGCTTAGGCCTAGCGGGGGGTCCCTCCTACGAGCAGTACTTC.

This clonotype appeared many times. A read error may explain this, as a much larger clone is one base away. The chain uses TRBV4-3 and TRBJ2-7; D unclear. The V gene's germline CDR1 is LGHNA and CDR2 YSLEER. CDR3 size: 12 residues. V was cut by 3 bases and J by 7 bases, with 10 bases left in between. The CDR3 DNA is TGCGCCAGCAGCCACCCGGGTACTGAGCAGTACTTC. Translation gives CASSHPGTEQYF.

This clonotype was observed a few times. The rearrangement joins TRBV20-1 to TRBJ1-5, with a weak D call TRBD1 (6 bases). This CDR3 spans 14 amino acids. Trimming cost V 2 bases and J 4 bases, with 12 bases left between them. The germline gives CDR1 DFQATT, CDR2 SNEGSKA (reference sequence). The CDR3 reads CSARIGGRNQPQHF. As DNA, the CDR3 is TGCAGTGCTAGAATTGGGGGGCGGAATCAGCCCCAGCATTTT.

V and J are TRBV12-3 or TRBV12-4 and TRBJ2-3; 11 bases agree with TRBD2. The CDR3 sequence is 17 residues long. V lost 8 bases to trimming and J lost 3 bases; unmatched junction nucleotides: 13. CDR3 DNA sequence: TGTGCCAGCGACCAGCTAGCGGGAGGATTGAATACAGATACGCAGTATTTT. Its translation is CASDQLAGGLNTDTQYF.

The rearrangement uses TRBV20-1 and TRBJ2-1; maybe TRBD1 (5 bases). This CDR3 is 15 amino acids long. The germline V and J ends were trimmed by 0 bases and 7 bases, with 16 bases remaining between them. Germline CDR1 and CDR2: DFQATT and SNEGSKA (reference sequence). In DNA, the CDR3 is TGCAGTGCTAGAGAGCGCAGGGAATTAGATAATGAGCAGTTCTTC. This gives the protein CSARERRELDNEQFF.

A single count supports this clonotype. One base away lies a much larger clone, so this may be a sequencing read error. The V gene is TRBV6-1, the J gene TRBJ2-5; D unclear. Germline CDR1 is MNHNS and CDR2 is SASEGT. The CDR3 runs 15 residues. The V end lost 4 bases, the J end lost 4 bases, and 16 bases lay between the germline ends. Here the CDR3 DNA reads TGTGCCAGCAGTGTATCATGGGGATTCCGAGAGACCCAGTACTTC. Translated: CASSVSWGFRETQYF.

About this clonotype itself: One end of the junction varies from germline; a read error may be responsible. The chain recombines TRBV7-7 with TRBJ2-1; 10 bases are shared with TRBD2. The length of the CDR3 is 18 residues. Germline V gives CDR1 SSHAT, CDR2 FNYEAQ (reference sequence). DNA of the CDR3: TGTGCTAGCAGCTTAGATCGGGCTAGCGGGGGAAACTACAATGAGCAGTTCTTC. Translation gives CASSLDRASGGNYNEQFF.